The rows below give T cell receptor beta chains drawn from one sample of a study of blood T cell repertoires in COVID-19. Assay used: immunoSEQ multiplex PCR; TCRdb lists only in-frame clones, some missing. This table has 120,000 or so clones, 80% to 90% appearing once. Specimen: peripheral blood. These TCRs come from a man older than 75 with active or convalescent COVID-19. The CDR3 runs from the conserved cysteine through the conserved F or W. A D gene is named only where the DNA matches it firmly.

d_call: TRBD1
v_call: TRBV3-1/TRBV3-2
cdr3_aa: CASSQGQGDSPLHF

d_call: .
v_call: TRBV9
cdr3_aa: CASSVAGTDTQYF

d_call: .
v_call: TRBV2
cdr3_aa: CASSPRDSDEQYF

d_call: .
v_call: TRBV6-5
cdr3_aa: CASRIDRSRWQFF

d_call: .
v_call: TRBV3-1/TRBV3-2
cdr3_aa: CASSQDRAGTQYF

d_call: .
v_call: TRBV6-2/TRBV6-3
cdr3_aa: CASSYNGAKEGGNTIYF

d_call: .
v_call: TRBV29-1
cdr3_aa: CSLGVDEQFF

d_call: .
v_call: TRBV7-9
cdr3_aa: CASTQSSGDQPQHF

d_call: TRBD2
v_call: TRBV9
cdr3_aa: CASSPWEGEQFF

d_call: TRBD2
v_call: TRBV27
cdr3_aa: CASSLWQRGNTGELFF

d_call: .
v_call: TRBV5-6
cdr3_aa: CASSHTNEQYF

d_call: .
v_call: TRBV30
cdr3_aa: CAWRADQGTGELFF

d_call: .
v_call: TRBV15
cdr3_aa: CATSRSRGYEQYF

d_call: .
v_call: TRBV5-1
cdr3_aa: CASSLAGEGYTEAFF

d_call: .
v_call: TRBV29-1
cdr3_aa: CSVSVTEAFF

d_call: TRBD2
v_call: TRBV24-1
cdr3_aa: CATSDLRSGDNEQFF

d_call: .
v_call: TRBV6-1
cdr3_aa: CASSEFNTQYF

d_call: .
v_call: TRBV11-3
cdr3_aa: CASSSLEEDTQYF

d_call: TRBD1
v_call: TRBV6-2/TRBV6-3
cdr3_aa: CASSYRSAGTDEKLFF

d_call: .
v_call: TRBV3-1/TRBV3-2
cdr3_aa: CASSLGSLRGAYNSPLHF

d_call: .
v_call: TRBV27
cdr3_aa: CASAEQGETQYF

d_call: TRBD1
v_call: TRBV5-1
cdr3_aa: CASSLAQGAYEQYF

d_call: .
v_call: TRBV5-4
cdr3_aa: CASSFKGSMGYTF

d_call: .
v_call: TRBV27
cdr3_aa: CASSPDFYGYTF

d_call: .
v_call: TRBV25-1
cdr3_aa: CASRGQTLEQYF

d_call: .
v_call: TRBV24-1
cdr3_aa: CATSDFRGPYNEQFF

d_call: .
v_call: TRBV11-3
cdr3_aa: CASSRDSLTDTQYF

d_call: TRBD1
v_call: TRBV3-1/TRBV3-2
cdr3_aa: CASSHPGSRGLSYGYTF

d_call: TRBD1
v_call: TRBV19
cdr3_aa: CASSIGQGAPGNQPQHF

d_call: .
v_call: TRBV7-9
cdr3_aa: CASSPPPPGGIYEQYF

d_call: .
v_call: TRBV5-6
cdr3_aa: CASSVGGVGYTF

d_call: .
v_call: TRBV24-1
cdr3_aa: CATSPGHDGYGYTF

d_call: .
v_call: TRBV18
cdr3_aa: CASSPQFSPTDTQYF

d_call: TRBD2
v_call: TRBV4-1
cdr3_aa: CASSQDTTTSGETQYF

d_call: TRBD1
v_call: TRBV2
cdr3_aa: CASLPTGTGEPGYTF

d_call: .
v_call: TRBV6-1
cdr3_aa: CASSEAPGAEAFF

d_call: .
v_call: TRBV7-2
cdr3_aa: CASSPLLNSPLHF